Listed below are T cell receptor beta chains from one sample, sequenced in a study of T cells in Graves' hyperthyroidism and ophthalmopathy. In TCRdb, the multiplex PCR reads were re-called with MiXCR into one record per CDR3 protein. The data show about 510,000 distinct CDR3 sequences, around 15% seen once. Sequenced input: blood. The receptors shown here come from a middle-aged woman with Graves' hyperthyroidism. The CDR3 runs from the conserved cysteine through the conserved F or W. D genes are given only for firm matches. Clone size, where shown, is once, few, many, or a class for clones that have expanded.

cdr3_nt cdr3_aa j_call d_call v_call clone_size
TGTGCCAGCAAAGGCAAGAGCGGGAGTACAGATACGCAGTATTTT CASKGKSGSTDTQYF TRBJ2-3 TRBD2 TRBV2 many
TGTGCCAGCAGCCGGGACAGCGTATACGAGCAGTACTTC CASSRDSVYEQYF TRBJ2-7 TRBD1 TRBV27 many
TGTGCCAGCAGCTCTCAGGGGGCGGACGGGGAGCTGTTTTTT CASSSQGADGELFF TRBJ2-2 TRBD1 TRBV3-1 many
TGCGCCAGCAGCTTGGACGCCAGGGGGCCGTCCTATGGCTACACCTTC CASSLDARGPSYGYTF TRBJ1-2 TRBD1 TRBV5-1 few
TGCAGTGCTGAAGACAGTAGCAATCAGCCCCAGCATTTT CSAEDSSNQPQHF TRBJ1-5 NA TRBV20-1 many
TGTGCCAGCATTGGAGTACGGGGGGCCAACGTCCTGACTTTC CASIGVRGANVLTF TRBJ2-6 NA TRBV2 NA
TGCAGTGCCGGAGTAGCGGGAGTTTTGGGAGATACGCAGTATTTT CSAGVAGVLGDTQYF TRBJ2-3 TRBD2 TRBV20-1 NA
TGCGCCAGCAGCTTGGAGGGGGAGCTGTTTTTT CASSLEGELFF TRBJ2-2 NA TRBV5-1 few
NA CASSEALLRQQTVGEQFF TRBJ2-1 NA TRBV2 many
TGTGCCAGCAGTGAACCAGCGTGGGGGGATACGCAGTATTTT CASSEPAWGDTQYF TRBJ2-3 NA TRBV2 NA
TGTGCCAGTAGTTTTTGGAGTGAACAGGACATCTCCTACGAGCAGTACTTC CASSFWSEQDISYEQYF TRBJ2-7 NA TRBV19 few
TGTGCCAGCAGACTGACAGGGATCGCTCAAGAGACCCAGTACTTC CASRLTGIAQETQYF TRBJ2-5 TRBD1 TRBV28 many
TGTGCCAGCCGCCTAGCGGGACCCCAGGGTACGCAGTATTTT CASRLAGPQGTQYF TRBJ2-3 TRBD2 TRBV2 few
TGTGCCAGCAGTGCCGGAACCGGGACAGGGGGCCGCGAGCAGTACTTC CASSAGTGTGGREQYF TRBJ2-7 TRBD1 TRBV28 many
TGTGCCAGCAGCTTAGATCTAGCGGGAGGGGATACGCAGTATTTT CASSLDLAGGDTQYF TRBJ2-3 TRBD2 TRBV7-8 many
TGTGCCAGCAGTTTCCTAGCGGGAGGCCCCGGGGCCAACGTCCTGACTTTC CASSFLAGGPGANVLTF TRBJ2-6 TRBD2 TRBV28 NA
TGCAGTGCTAGAGCGGACCCTCAGAGTAGAGCTTTCTTT CSARADPQSRAFF TRBJ1-1 NA TRBV20-1 many
TGTGCCAGCAGCTCGCAGCTCATGAACACTGAAGCTTTCTTT CASSSQLMNTEAFF TRBJ1-1 NA TRBV5-5 many
TGTGCCAGCAGTGAAGAAGCGGGAGCCTACGAGCAGTACTTC CASSEEAGAYEQYF TRBJ2-7 TRBD2 TRBV25-1 many
TGCAGTGCTAGAGAGGGACTAGCGGGAGGATTTGAGACCCAGTACTTC CSAREGLAGGFETQYF TRBJ2-5 TRBD2 TRBV20-1 many
TGTGCCAGCAGCGTATCCGGGGGCGGGAGTGGTACCGGGGAGCTGTTTTTT CASSVSGGGSGTGELFF TRBJ2-2 NA TRBV9 few
TGTGCCAGTAAAAGGACTAGCGGGAGGGAAGAGACCCAGTACTTC CASKRTSGREETQYF TRBJ2-5 TRBD2 TRBV2 many
TGTGCCAGCAGCGACCCCGCAGGAACATCTAGCTCTGGGGCCAACGTCCTGACTTTC CASSDPAGTSSSGANVLTF TRBJ2-6 NA TRBV7-8 NA
TGTGCCATCAGACCCCTAGCGGGGACTTACAATGAGCAGTTCTTC CAIRPLAGTYNEQFF TRBJ2-1 TRBD2 TRBV10-3 NA
TGTGCCAGCAGTCTCCTTAGCGGGATCACAGATACGCAGTATTTT CASSLLSGITDTQYF TRBJ2-3 TRBD2 TRBV27 many
TGTGCCAGCAGTGGGGGACAGGGGACTGGTGGCTACACCTTC CASSGGQGTGGYTF TRBJ1-2 TRBD1 TRBV27 NA
TGCAGTGCGAGCCCCGGGACAGAGAACTACGAGCAGTACTTC CSASPGTENYEQYF TRBJ2-7 TRBD1 TRBV20-1 many
TGCGCCAGCAGCCCCTGGACTGCCTGGGAGCAGTACTTC CASSPWTAWEQYF TRBJ2-7 NA TRBV4-1 many
TGTGCCTCATGGACGGGGTCTGGAAACACCATATATTTT CASWTGSGNTIYF TRBJ1-3 NA TRBV2 many
TGTGCCAGTAGTATTTGGGACCCCCGAGGGCATGAGCAGTTCTTC CASSIWDPRGHEQFF TRBJ2-1 NA TRBV19 few
TGTGCCAGTAGTTCCCTTGGTGGGGCCAACGTCCTGACTTTC CASSSLGGANVLTF TRBJ2-6 NA TRBV19 few
TGTGCCAGCAGGAGGACAGGGGTGCACACTGAAGCTTTCTTT CASRRTGVHTEAFF TRBJ1-1 TRBD1 TRBV25-1 NA
TGTGCCAGCAGTTACACCGGGGCGGGTGGCTACACCTTC CASSYTGAGGYTF TRBJ1-2 NA TRBV6-5 NA
TGTGCCAGCTCACTAGGCGGGGCTAGCACAGATACGCAGTATTTT CASSLGGASTDTQYF TRBJ2-3 NA TRBV18 many
TGTGCCACCAGCAGAGGTTGGACTAGCGGGACGTCCTACAATGAGCAGTTCTTC CATSRGWTSGTSYNEQFF TRBJ2-1 TRBD2 TRBV15 NA
TGTGCCAGCAGGGTTTATTGGGAGCAACAGCCCATGAACACTGAAGCTTTCTTT CASRVYWEQQPMNTEAFF TRBJ1-1 NA TRBV6-1 many
TGCAGCGTTGATGGTTTTCCGGGACAGATGAACACTGAAGCTTTCTTT CSVDGFPGQMNTEAFF TRBJ1-1 TRBD1 TRBV29-1 many
TGTGCCACCAGCAGAGGACAGGGGTTTACAGATACGCAGTATTTT CATSRGQGFTDTQYF TRBJ2-3 TRBD1 TRBV15 many
TGCGCCAGCAGCGCTCAGCCCCTGCCGGGACTAGCGGGGGGGGGGACCTACGAGCAGTACTTC CASSAQPLPGLAGGGTYEQYF TRBJ2-7 TRBD2 TRBV5-1 many
TGTGCCAGTAGTATAACGGGATTTAGCAATCAGCCCCAGCATTTT CASSITGFSNQPQHF TRBJ1-5 NA TRBV19 many
TGCGCCAGCAGCCAAGTTTCCGGGACAAACATGAACACTGAAGCTTTCTTT CASSQVSGTNMNTEAFF TRBJ1-1 NA TRBV4-1 few
TGCAGTGCTAGAGCTCCTAGGGAGTTGAGGTCGGGGTACCAAGAGACCCAGTACTTC CSARAPRELRSGYQETQYF TRBJ2-5 NA TRBV20-1 many
TGTGCCATCAGTGAGTCGAGAGTCGGCGGGAGGGCCTCCGACAATGAGCAGTTCTTC CAISESRVGGRASDNEQFF TRBJ2-1 TRBD2 TRBV10-3 many
TGTGCCTGGAATCTGGGGCCTAACGGGGCGTATGAGCAGTTCTTC CAWNLGPNGAYEQFF TRBJ2-1 NA TRBV30 NA
TGTGCCAGCAGTGAAGCGGTGGGGCTCCAAGAGACCCAGTACTTC CASSEAVGLQETQYF TRBJ2-5 NA TRBV6-1 many
TGCAGTGCTATCCCGCAGGGTCGCCACGAGCAGTACTTC CSAIPQGRHEQYF TRBJ2-7 NA TRBV20-1 few
TGCAGTGCTACCCCGGACAGCAACCTAGCCAAAAACATTCAGTACTTC CSATPDSNLAKNIQYF TRBJ2-4 NA TRBV20-1 many